Shown below are 8 T cell receptor beta chains from a single sample sequenced in a study of blood T cells in healthy people across ages. A J-beta primer mix and a sample-barcoded 5' primer were used in a second PCR of roughly 6 to 12 cycles. TCRdb called the 5' RACE reads again in MiXCR, with one record for every CDR3 protein. Of some 860,000 distinct CDR3 sequences listed, approximately 53% are singletons. Input material: blood. These receptors were taken from a middle-aged man in good health.

V is TRBV3-1 and J is TRBJ2-7; TRBD2 agrees at 7 bases. Germline V CDR1 and CDR2: LGHDT, YNNKEL (reference sequence). Trimming cost V 5 bases and J 6 bases; bases outside gene matches: 13. The CDR3 contains 15 residues. CDR3: CASSDGLVGGREQYF. The CDR3 region has the DNA TGTGCCAGCAGCGACGGACTAGTGGGAGGACGCGAGCAGTACTTC.

This clonotype was observed a handful of times. J is TRBJ1-2 and V is TRBV29-1; D call uncertain. The V gene's germline CDR1 is SQVTM and CDR2 ANQGSEA. The CDR3 spans 13 residues. V lost 1 base, J lost 4 bases, and 10 bases lay in between. The CDR3 spells CSVEATTSYGYTF. The DNA of the CDR3 is TGCAGCGTTGAAGCGACTACGAGCTATGGCTACACCTTC.

This clonotype was recorded a few times. The rearrangement links TRBV11-2 to TRBJ2-5; D is tentatively TRBD1 or TRBD2 (5 bases each). CDR3 length: 15 amino acids. Per the germline V gene, CDR1 is SGHAT and CDR2 is FQNNGV. The V gene lost 1 base and the J gene lost 1 base, with 10 bases spanning the gap. The CDR3 region has the DNA TGTGCCAGCAGCTTAGGTGAGGGGACCCAAGAGACCCAGTACTTC. It yields the protein CASSLGEGTQETQYF.

This chain uses TRBV27 with TRBJ1-6, with no clear D. The CDR3 loop spans 17 amino acids. CDR1 and CDR2 (germline): MNHEY, SMNVEV (reference sequence). With 3 bases removed from V and 8 bases from J, the gap between germline ends came to 20 bases. The CDR3 DNA follows: TGTGCCAGCAGTTTGATGGCAGGCCCTTCGCTATATTCACCCCTCCACTTT. This sequence encodes CASSLMAGPSLYSPLHF.

V is TRBV7-9 and J is TRBJ2-3; maybe TRBD1 (6 bases). V lost 1 base to trimming and J lost 4 bases, with 12 bases between them. CDR1 SEHNR and CDR2 FQNEAQ come from the germline V gene (reference sequence). The CDR3 has 15 residues. The CDR3 spells CASSLVQGPADTQYF. CDR3 coding DNA: TGTGCCAGCAGCTTAGTCCAGGGGCCCGCAGATACGCAGTATTTT.

This clonotype was counted once. This chain uses TRBV11-1 with TRBJ2-7; 7 bases fit TRBD1. The CDR3 has 16 residues. The ends lost 5 bases at V and 0 bases at J; junction bases unmatched: 10. Germline CDR1 is SGHAT and CDR2 is FQDESV (reference sequence). The CDR3 DNA reads TGTGCCAGCAGCAAGACCGGGACAGTTAGCTCCTACGAGCAGTACTTC. Protein product: CASSKTGTVSSYEQYF. The whole variable domain, remainder taken from reference TRBV11-1 and TRBJ2-7, is EAEVAQSPRYKITEKSQAVAFWCDPISGHATLYWYRQILGQGPELLVQFQDESVVDDSQLPKDRFSAERLKGVDSTLKIQPAELGDSAMYLCASSKTGTVSSYEQYFGPGTRLTVT.

J is TRBJ1-6 and V is TRBV5-1; 10 nucleotides agree with TRBD1. V dropped 4 bases and J dropped 8; count of bases not matched to a gene: 3. The CDR3 is 14 amino acids. Germline assignment: CDR1 SGHRS and CDR2 YFSETQ. In DNA, the CDR3 is TGCGCCAGCAGCCCCGGACAGGGGGATTCACCCCTCCACTTT. Translation: CASSPGQGDSPLHF. Full variable domain (rest looked up from reference TRBV5-1 and TRBJ1-6): KAGVTQTPRYLIKTRGQQVTLSCSPISGHRSVSWYQQTPGQGLQFLFEYFSETQRNKGNFPGRFSGRQFSNSRSEMNVSTLELGDSALYLCASSPGQGDSPLHFGNGTRLTVT.

The CDR3 nucleotides are TGTGCCAGCAGCGGCAGGGGGACCAAAAACATTCAGTACTTC. Its translation: CASSGRGTKNIQYF. The rearrangement links TRBV9 to TRBJ2-4; the match to TRBD1 covers 7 bases. The CDR3 runs 14 residues. Trimming at V came to 3 bases and at J to 2 bases, leaving 2 bases not matched to a gene. CDR1 is SGDLS, CDR2 YYNGEE, per germline.